Listed below are T cell receptor beta chains from one sample, sequenced in a study of control samples from healthy donors and cancer patients. Sequencing used immunoSEQ multiplex PCR; TCRdb keeps in-frame clones, though not all of them. The data show approximately 100,000 clones, around 88% seen once. Input material: blood. These receptors came from a man aged 25 to 40 in good health. CDR3s include the opening cysteine and the closing phenylalanine or tryptophan. A D gene is named only where the DNA matches it firmly. Rows may omit the clone size; those that give it use once, few, many or a size class.

v_gene: TRBV11-2; j_gene: TRBJ2-7; abundance: .; d_gene: TRBD2; CDR3aa: CASTRDYPSYEQYF; CDR3nt: TGTGCCAGCACCCGGGACTACCCCTCCTACGAGCAGTACTTC
v_gene: TRBV10-1; j_gene: TRBJ1-3; abundance: .; d_gene: .; CDR3aa: CASRQVLWNTIYF; CDR3nt: TGCGCCAGCCGACAGGTTTTATGGAACACCATATATTTT
v_gene: TRBV7-9; j_gene: TRBJ1-5; abundance: .; d_gene: .; CDR3aa: CASSTTGTPSTDQPQHF; CDR3nt: TGTGCCAGCAGCACCACCGGGACCCCCAGCACCGATCAGCCCCAGCATTTT
v_gene: TRBV28; j_gene: TRBJ1-6; abundance: .; d_gene: .; CDR3aa: CASSLGQANSPLHF; CDR3nt: TGTGCCAGCAGTTTGGGGCAGGCAAATTCACCCCTCCACTTT
v_gene: TRBV6-2/TRBV6-3; j_gene: TRBJ2-1; abundance: .; d_gene: .; CDR3aa: CASSSAGRRLGDEQFF; CDR3nt: TGTGCCAGCAGTTCTGCGGGACGGCGGCTAGGCGATGAGCAGTTCTTC
v_gene: TRBV5-1; j_gene: TRBJ1-5; abundance: .; d_gene: TRBD1; CDR3aa: CASSWTGISNQPQHF; CDR3nt: TGCGCCAGCAGCTGGACAGGGATTAGCAATCAGCCCCAGCATTTT
v_gene: TRBV24-1; j_gene: TRBJ2-5; abundance: .; d_gene: TRBD1; CDR3aa: CATSDPGTGTQETQYF; CDR3nt: TGTGCCACCAGTGACCCCGGGACAGGAACACAAGAGACCCAGTACTTC
v_gene: TRBV2; j_gene: TRBJ2-1; abundance: .; d_gene: TRBD2; CDR3aa: CASSPSGRGNEQFF; CDR3nt: TGTGCCAGCAGCCCTAGCGGGAGGGGCAATGAGCAGTTCTTC
v_gene: TRBV6-5; j_gene: TRBJ1-6; abundance: .; d_gene: TRBD1; CDR3aa: CASSQGGSVPLHF; CDR3nt: TGTGCCAGCAGCCAGGGGGGGTCCGTCCCCCTCCACTTT
v_gene: TRBV5-6; j_gene: TRBJ1-2; abundance: .; d_gene: TRBD1; CDR3aa: CASSFGTGYSLIYGYTF; CDR3nt: TGTGCCAGCAGCTTCGGGACAGGGTATTCCCTCATCTATGGCTACACCTTC
v_gene: TRBV7-2; j_gene: TRBJ1-2; abundance: once; d_gene: .; CDR3aa: CASSLESQTEDGYTF; CDR3nt: TGTGCCAGCAGCTTAGAGAGTCAGACCGAAGATGGCTACACCTTC
v_gene: TRBV6-2/TRBV6-3; j_gene: TRBJ1-5; abundance: .; d_gene: .; CDR3aa: CASSYGNQPQHF; CDR3nt: TGTGCCAGCAGTTACGGTAATCAGCCCCAGCATTTT
v_gene: TRBV2; j_gene: TRBJ2-3; abundance: .; d_gene: .; CDR3aa: CASGQSSTDTQYF; CDR3nt: TGTGCCAGCGGACAGAGTAGCACAGATACGCAGTATTTT
v_gene: TRBV15; j_gene: TRBJ1-4; abundance: .; d_gene: .; CDR3aa: CATSRDKGGGNEKLFF; CDR3nt: TGTGCCACCAGCAGAGATAAGGGAGGGGGAAATGAAAAACTGTTTTTT
v_gene: TRBV19; j_gene: TRBJ2-3; abundance: .; d_gene: TRBD2; CDR3aa: CASSIIAGPSDTQYF; CDR3nt: TGTGCCAGTAGTATAATAGCGGGACCCTCAGATACGCAGTATTTT
v_gene: TRBV30; j_gene: TRBJ1-6; abundance: .; d_gene: .; CDR3aa: CASLRAYNSPLHF; CDR3nt: TGTGCCTCCCTGCGCGCCTATAATTCACCCCTCCACTTT
v_gene: TRBV6-1; j_gene: TRBJ2-5; abundance: once; d_gene: .; CDR3aa: CASSEGSVQETQYF; CDR3nt: TGTGCCAGCAGTGAAGGGAGCGTACAAGAGACCCAGTACTTC
v_gene: TRBV7-2; j_gene: TRBJ2-7; abundance: .; d_gene: TRBD1; CDR3aa: CASSTRTGGPYEQYF; CDR3nt: TGTGCCAGCAGCACCCGGACAGGGGGGCCCTACGAGCAGTACTTC
v_gene: TRBV6-5; j_gene: TRBJ1-1; abundance: once; d_gene: .; CDR3aa: CASNLQGWEAFF; CDR3nt: TGTGCCAGCAACCTACAGGGTTGGGAAGCTTTCTTT
v_gene: TRBV6-5; j_gene: TRBJ1-2; abundance: .; d_gene: TRBD1; CDR3aa: CASSLDRGHGYTF; CDR3nt: TGTGCCAGCAGTTTAGACAGGGGGCATGGCTACACCTTC
v_gene: TRBV4-2; j_gene: TRBJ1-5; abundance: .; d_gene: TRBD1; CDR3aa: CASSQQQGQTINQPQHF; CDR3nt: TGTGCCAGCAGCCAGCAACAGGGACAGACGATTAATCAGCCCCAGCATTTT
v_gene: TRBV29-1; j_gene: TRBJ2-7; abundance: .; d_gene: .; CDR3aa: CSVWGWGSYEQYF; CDR3nt: TGCAGCGTCTGGGGGTGGGGATCCTACGAGCAGTACTTC
v_gene: TRBV12-2; j_gene: TRBJ2-2; abundance: .; d_gene: .; CDR3aa: CAHRGVVDGGAVF; CDR3nt: TGTGCACACCGGGGAGTAGTAGACGGGGGAGCTGTTTTT
v_gene: TRBV7-2; j_gene: TRBJ2-7; abundance: .; d_gene: .; CDR3aa: CASSLGLGTYEQYF; CDR3nt: TGTGCCAGCAGCTTAGGTCTCGGTACCTACGAGCAGTACTTC
v_gene: TRBV18; j_gene: TRBJ2-1; abundance: .; d_gene: .; CDR3aa: CASSPTGTYNEQFF; CDR3nt: TGTGCCAGCTCACCAACAGGTACCTACAATGAGCAGTTCTTC
v_gene: TRBV9; j_gene: TRBJ2-7; abundance: once; d_gene: TRBD2; CDR3aa: CASSVVTREDFHEQYF; CDR3nt: TGTGCCAGCAGCGTAGTTACGCGGGAGGATTTCCACGAGCAGTACTTC
v_gene: TRBV7-9; j_gene: TRBJ1-4; abundance: .; d_gene: TRBD1; CDR3aa: CASSSKPRQGTVKLFF; CDR3nt: TGTGCCAGCAGCTCGAAACCAAGACAGGGAACGGTAAAACTGTTTTTT
v_gene: TRBV19; j_gene: TRBJ2-7; abundance: .; d_gene: TRBD1; CDR3aa: CASRDRGGVYEQYF; CDR3nt: TGTGCCAGTAGAGACAGGGGTGGAGTCTACGAGCAGTACTTC
v_gene: TRBV28; j_gene: TRBJ1-5; abundance: once; d_gene: .; CDR3aa: CASSLINQPQHF; CDR3nt: TGTGCCAGCAGTTTGATCAATCAGCCCCAGCATTTT
v_gene: TRBV24-1; j_gene: TRBJ2-1; abundance: .; d_gene: .; CDR3aa: CATQRGYNEQFF; CDR3nt: TGTGCCACCCAAAGAGGGTACAATGAGCAGTTCTTC
v_gene: TRBV28; j_gene: TRBJ1-1; abundance: .; d_gene: TRBD1; CDR3aa: CASSRGRPTGGTEAFF; CDR3nt: TGTGCCAGCAGTAGGGGCCGGCCGACAGGGGGAACTGAAGCTTTCTTT
v_gene: TRBV3-1/TRBV3-2; j_gene: TRBJ2-4; abundance: .; d_gene: TRBD2; CDR3aa: CASGGTTKSGIQYF; CDR3nt: TGTGCCAGCGGGGGGACTACAAAATCGGGCATTCAGTACTTC
v_gene: TRBV20-1; j_gene: TRBJ1-3; abundance: .; d_gene: .; CDR3aa: CSASRFQGQGNTIYF; CDR3nt: TGCAGTGCTAGTCGATTTCAGGGGCAAGGAAACACCATATATTTT
v_gene: TRBV12-3/TRBV12-4; j_gene: TRBJ1-1; abundance: once; d_gene: .; CDR3aa: CASSRNTEAFF; CDR3nt: TGTGCCAGCAGTCGAAACACTGAAGCTTTCTTT
v_gene: TRBV11-2; j_gene: TRBJ2-7; abundance: .; d_gene: TRBD2; CDR3aa: CASGKIGEGLMEQYF; CDR3nt: TGTGCCAGCGGTAAAATCGGGGAGGGCTTAATGGAGCAGTACTTC
v_gene: TRBV24-1; j_gene: TRBJ2-7; abundance: once; d_gene: .; CDR3aa: CATSDRGRSIYEQYF; CDR3nt: TGTGCCACCAGTGATCGGGGGAGGAGCATATATGAGCAGTACTTC
v_gene: TRBV7-2; j_gene: TRBJ1-3; abundance: .; d_gene: TRBD1; CDR3aa: CASSLLATGAGNTIYF; CDR3nt: TGTGCCAGCAGCTTACTCGCCACAGGGGCTGGAAACACCATATATTTT
v_gene: TRBV19; j_gene: TRBJ1-2; abundance: .; d_gene: TRBD1; CDR3aa: CASSRSRTGGVLRKPNYGYTF; CDR3nt: TGTGCCAGTAGTAGATCCAGGACAGGGGGCGTCTTACGGAAACCTAACTATGGCTACACCTTC
v_gene: TRBV6-5; j_gene: TRBJ1-3; abundance: .; d_gene: TRBD1; CDR3aa: CASSYFRGGNTIYF; CDR3nt: TGTGCCAGCAGTTACTTCAGGGGGGGAAACACCATATATTTT
v_gene: TRBV5-4; j_gene: TRBJ2-5; abundance: .; d_gene: TRBD1; CDR3aa: CASSLAGDRTGETQYF; CDR3nt: TGTGCCAGCAGCTTGGCTGGGGACAGGACCGGGGAGACCCAGTACTTC
v_gene: TRBV18; j_gene: TRBJ1-3; abundance: .; d_gene: .; CDR3aa: CASSPTANYAGNTIYF; CDR3nt: TGTGCCAGCTCACCGACAGCCAATTATGCTGGAAACACCATATATTTT
v_gene: TRBV28; j_gene: TRBJ2-7; abundance: .; d_gene: TRBD1; CDR3aa: CASSSGTGAQRYEQYF; CDR3nt: TGTGCCAGCAGTTCCGGGACAGGGGCCCAAAGGTACGAGCAGTACTTC
v_gene: TRBV24-1; j_gene: TRBJ2-7; abundance: .; d_gene: TRBD2; CDR3aa: CATSDLGGVGAGGPYEQYF; CDR3nt: TGTGCCACCAGTGATTTGGGCGGCGTTGGTGCGGGAGGGCCCTACGAGCAGTACTTC
v_gene: TRBV7-9; j_gene: TRBJ1-2; abundance: few; d_gene: TRBD1; CDR3aa: CASSLEGARNYGYTF; CDR3nt: TGTGCCAGCAGCTTAGAGGGGGCGCGCAACTATGGCTACACCTTC
v_gene: TRBV30; j_gene: TRBJ2-7; abundance: .; d_gene: .; CDR3aa: CAVGGRGDYEQYF; CDR3nt: TGTGCTGTTGGAGGGAGGGGGGACTACGAGCAGTACTTC
v_gene: TRBV28; j_gene: TRBJ1-2; abundance: .; d_gene: .; CDR3aa: CASSFRWNYGYTF; CDR3nt: TGTGCCAGCAGTTTTAGGTGGAATTATGGCTACACCTTC
v_gene: TRBV21-1; j_gene: TRBJ2-3; abundance: .; d_gene: .; CDR3aa: CASSKDRTTDTQYF; CDR3nt: TGTGCCAGCAGCAAAGACCGCACCACAGATACGCAGTATTTT
v_gene: TRBV6-2/TRBV6-3; j_gene: TRBJ2-1; abundance: .; d_gene: TRBD2; CDR3aa: CASSRSGTSGYNEQFF; CDR3nt: TGTGCCAGCAGTCGTTCCGGGACTAGCGGATACAATGAGCAGTTCTTC
v_gene: TRBV9; j_gene: TRBJ1-4; abundance: .; d_gene: .; CDR3aa: CASSVAGEGNEKLFF; CDR3nt: TGTGCCAGCAGCGTCGCCGGGGAAGGTAATGAAAAACTGTTTTTT
v_gene: TRBV18; j_gene: TRBJ1-1; abundance: few; d_gene: .; CDR3aa: CASSEGMNTEAFF; CDR3nt: TGTGCCAGCTCAGAGGGGATGAACACTGAAGCTTTCTTT
v_gene: TRBV7-9; j_gene: TRBJ1-2; abundance: once; d_gene: .; CDR3aa: CASSIESGAYYGYTF; CDR3nt: TGTGCCAGCAGCATAGAAAGCGGGGCGTACTATGGCTACACCTTC